The next 9 T cell receptor beta chains were all read from a single sample in a study of T cells in Graves' hyperthyroidism and ophthalmopathy. Regions amplified from RNA transcripts were the TCR beta CDR3 regions. TCR CDR3 underwent first-round RT-PCR with the HTBI primer set. TCRdb independently ran MiXCR on the multiplex PCR reads; one entry per CDR3 protein. The profile covers 400,000 to 550,000 distinct CDR3 sequences, with roughly 25% appearing a single time and about 11% taken by the ten largest. The specimen was blood. These receptors all come from a woman under 40 with Graves' ophthalmopathy.

This clonotype was detected many times. This rearrangement joins TRBV29-1 to TRBJ2-2; 7 bases align to TRBD2. This CDR3 comprises 17 residues. The J segment lost 1 base and the V segment lost 0 bases, leaving 8 bases of the junction unmatched. CDR1 is SQVTM, CDR2 ANQGSEA, per germline. This CDR3 is CSVEELWGGGNTGELFF. The CDR3 nucleotides read TGCAGCGTTGAAGAGCTGTGGGGCGGGGGGAACACCGGGGAGCTGTTTTTT.

This clonotype showed up just a few times. The chain recombines TRBV24-1 with TRBJ2-7, with 7 bases aligning to TRBD1. J lost 0 bases, V lost 5 bases, and 6 bases had no gene match. Germline V gene lookup returns CDR1 KGHDR and CDR2 SFDVKD. The CDR3 length is 15 residues. This CDR3 is CATSAKGTDSYEQYF. The CDR3 bases are TGTGCCACCAGTGCCAAAGGGACAGACTCCTACGAGCAGTACTTC.

This clonotype came up many times. The chain recombines TRBV4-3 with TRBJ1-2; possibly TRBD1 for D (5 bases). The germline gives CDR1 LGHNA, CDR2 YSLEER. The CDR3 is 14 residues long. The ends were cut back, 0 bases at V and 4 bases at J, with 9 bases in the middle. The CDR3 loop is CASSQDSGPYGYTF. The CDR3 DNA reads TGCGCCAGCAGCCAAGACTCAGGGCCCTATGGCTACACCTTC.

This clonotype was recorded many times. The chain recombines TRBV20-1 with TRBJ2-7; 9 bases fit TRBD1. Germline CDR1 reads DFQATT; CDR2 reads SNEGSKA (reference sequence). The V segment lost 5 bases and the J segment 3 bases; nucleotides outside the gene matches: 8. The CDR3 runs 14 residues. The CDR3 nucleotides are TGCAGTGCTGAGGGACAGGGTCGCCACTACGAGCAGTACTTC. Amino acid sequence: CSAEGQGRHYEQYF.

V is TRBV4-2 and J is TRBJ1-1, with D unresolved. Germline V gene lookup returns CDR1 LGHNA and CDR2 YNFKEQ. V was pared by 4 bases and J by 2 bases, with 11 bases between. CDR3 size: 14 residues. The CDR3 is CASSPRDSNTEAFF. For the CDR3, the DNA is TGTGCCAGCAGCCCCCGTGATTCTAACACTGAAGCTTTCTTT.

As concerns this clonotype: A much larger clone sits a single nucleotide away, making a read error possible. The chain couples TRBV6-5 to TRBJ2-4; D is perhaps TRBD1 (5 bases). Per the germline V gene, CDR1 is MNHEY and CDR2 is SVGAGI. The CDR3 is made up of 16 amino acids. The CDR3, as DNA: TGTGCCAGCAGTTATGGGGCAGGGCAGGCCAAAAACATTAAGTACTTC. Its protein is CASSYGAGQAKNIKYF.

This clonotype was seen at least ten times. This chain uses TRBV6-2 or TRBV6-3 with TRBJ1-2; 7 bases line up with TRBD1. J lost 5 bases, V lost 6 bases, and 0 bases had no gene match. CDR3 length: 11 amino acids. The germline V gene encodes CDR1 MNHEY and CDR2 SVGEGT. DNA for the CDR3: TGTGCCAGCAGGACAGGGTATGGCTACACCTTC. Its protein is CASRTGYGYTF.

There are many counts of this clonotype. The V call is TRBV10-2, the J call TRBJ1-1; 7 nucleotides align to TRBD1. The germline CDR1 and CDR2 sequences are WSHSY and SAAADI. J gave up 8 bases and V 0 bases, and 12 bases lay outside the gene matches. The CDR3 contains 16 residues. The CDR3 DNA follows: TGCGCCAGCAGTGAGTCGGACAGGCACCGAGGGCGGGAAGCTTTCTTT. Protein sequence: CASSESDRHRGREAFF.

This clonotype appeared a few times. The DNA is left out, because the CDR3 cannot be placed on it with certainty; the CDR3 is given as TCRdb lists it. The rearrangement uses TRBV10-3 and TRBJ1-1. Germline CDR1 reads ENHRY; CDR2 reads SYGVKD. Inclusive of both ends, the CDR3 amounts to 13 amino acids. This chain's CDR3 is CATCGSTNTEAFF.